Following are 27 T cell receptor beta chains from one sample sequenced in a study of blood T cell repertoires in COVID-19. TCRdb keeps only in-frame clones here, not all; method: immunoSEQ multiplex PCR. Of 95,000 to 150,000 clones in the sample, around 88% were seen once. Source material: peripheral blood. These receptors came from a man older than 75 with active or convalescent COVID-19.

V gene TRBV11-2 combines with J gene TRBJ2-3, with 9 bases fitting TRBD1. The V gene end was trimmed by 3 bases and the J gene end by 8 bases; junction bases not matched to a gene: 9. The CDR3 spans 15 residues. Looked up from germline, CDR1 is SGHAT and CDR2 is FQNNGV. CDR3 DNA: TGTGCCAGCAGCTTTACGGGACAGGGTTCTGGTACGCAGTATTTT. Its translation is CASSFTGQGSGTQYF.

This clone has just a few counts. DNA of the CDR3: TGCAGTGCTAGAGTAGACACTGAAGCTTTCTTT. It translates to CSARVDTEAFF. The chain uses TRBV20-1 and TRBJ1-1; the D is unclear. This CDR3 spans 11 amino acids. The germline V and J ends were trimmed by 1 base and 3 bases, with 3 bases remaining between them. CDR1 is DFQATT, CDR2 SNEGSKA, per germline (reference sequence).

V and J are TRBV15 and TRBJ2-3; TRBD1 agrees at 8 bases. The J segment lost 13 bases and the V segment lost 2 bases, leaving 8 bases of the junction unmatched. CDR3 length equals 13 residues. Germline lookup yields CDR1 LNHNV and CDR2 YYDKDF (reference sequence). CDR3 sequence: CATSRIPGTGEYF. The DNA for the CDR3 is TGTGCCACCAGCAGAATTCCCGGGACAGGAGAGTATTTT.

The V and J genes are TRBV10-3 and TRBJ2-6, with TRBD1 as a possible D gene (6 bases). V lost 1 base and J lost 0, with 16 bases in between. CDR3 size: 19 residues. Germline CDR1 reads ENHRY; CDR2 reads SYGVKD. CDR3 protein: CAISELQGRPSSGANVLTF. The CDR3 DNA is TGTGCCATCAGTGAGTTACAGGGTCGCCCCAGCTCTGGGGCCAACGTCCTGACTTTC.

The rearrangement uses TRBV6-1 and TRBJ2-2, with D perhaps matching TRBD1 (6 bases). In germline, CDR1 is MNHNS, CDR2 SASEGT. This CDR3 spans 16 amino acids. Trimming took off 1 base at V and 5 bases at J, with 14 bases between the two ends. CDR3 residues: CASSEVRGVRTGELFF. Written as DNA, the CDR3 is TGTGCCAGCAGTGAAGTCAGGGGTGTGAGGACCGGGGAGCTGTTTTTT.

This rearrangement joins TRBV5-6 to TRBJ1-4, with D tentatively TRBD1 (5 bases). Trimming removed 2 bases from V and 6 bases from J, with 8 bases in between. This CDR3 comprises 13 residues. CDR1 SGHDT and CDR2 YYEEEE come from the germline V gene. The chain's CDR3 is CASSLGGDEKLFF. CDR3 nucleotides: TGTGCCAGCAGCTTAGGAGGGGATGAAAAACTGTTTTTT. The variable domain in full, completed from reference TRBV5-6 and TRBJ1-4, reads DAGVTQSPTHLIKTRGQQVTLRCSPKSGHDTVSWYQQALGQGPQFIFQYYEEEERQRGNFPDRFSGHQFPNYSSELNVNALLLGDSALYLCASSLGGDEKLFFGSGTQLSVL.

The chain combines TRBV7-2 with TRBJ2-2; D remains ambiguous. CDR1 and CDR2 (germline): SGHTA, FQGNSA. The germline V and J ends were trimmed by 2 bases and 2 bases, with 6 bases remaining between them. There are 14 residues in the CDR3. CDR3 nucleotide sequence: TGTGCCAGCAGCTTATCTGTTAACACCGGGGAGCTGTTTTTT. This codes for CASSLSVNTGELFF.

The V and J genes are TRBV2 and TRBJ2-5; 8 bases map to TRBD2. Germline V gives CDR1 SNHLY, CDR2 FYNNEI. CDR3 length: 14 residues. V gave up 6 bases and J gave up 5 bases; unmatched junction bases: 8. CDR3 loop: CASRERGGGETQYF. The CDR3 DNA sequence: TGTGCCAGCAGAGAACGGGGGGGCGGCGAGACCCAGTACTTC.

The rearrangement links TRBV3-1 (or the pseudogene TRBV3-2) to TRBJ2-3; 14 bases line up with TRBD2. The length of the CDR3 is 18 residues. CDR1 is LGHDT, CDR2 YNNKEL, per germline (reference sequence). The J segment lost 0 bases and the V segment lost 3 bases, leaving 5 bases of the junction unmatched. Here the CDR3 reads CASSQGLAGASSTDTQYF. The DNA for the CDR3 is TGTGCCAGCAGCCAGGGACTAGCGGGGGCTTCTAGCACAGATACGCAGTATTTT.

V usage is TRBV7-2 and J usage is TRBJ2-7; 9 nucleotides agree with TRBD2. J gave up 5 bases and V 1 base, and 3 bases lay outside the gene matches. This CDR3 spans 14 amino acids. From germline, CDR1 is SGHTA and CDR2 FQGNSA. The CDR3 sequence is CASSLDPSGDEQYF. In DNA form, the CDR3 reads TGTGCCAGCAGCTTAGATCCTAGCGGGGACGAGCAGTACTTC.

The chain couples TRBV6-5 to TRBJ2-2, with TRBD2 as a possible D gene (5 bases). CDR1 is MNHEY and CDR2 is SVGAGI in the germline V gene. The CDR3 consists of 13 residues. V lost 10 bases and J lost 4, with 13 bases in between. This chain's CDR3 is CATRGYFTGELFF. CDR3 in DNA: TGTGCCACCCGGGGTTATTTCACCGGGGAGCTGTTTTTT.

The rearrangement uses TRBV11-1 and TRBJ2-2, with 9 bases aligning to TRBD1. The J segment lost 5 bases and the V segment lost 5 bases, leaving 6 bases of the junction unmatched. CDR3 length: 15 amino acids. CDR1 is SGHAT and CDR2 is FQDESV in the germline V gene (reference sequence). CDR3 nucleotides: TGTGCCAGCAGCCAGGGACAGGGCCTAACCGGGGAGCTGTTTTTT. Translation: CASSQGQGLTGELFF.

The chain is built from TRBV11-2 and TRBJ1-1; perhaps TRBD1 as D (6 bases). The germline V gene encodes CDR1 SGHAT and CDR2 FQNNGV. The CDR3 spans 14 residues. V gave up 4 bases and J gave up 5 bases, with 14 bases separating them. The CDR3 loop reads CASSSLQGGTEAFF. The CDR3 nucleotides are TGTGCCAGCAGCTCGTTACAGGGAGGGACTGAAGCTTTCTTT.

The rearrangement links TRBV4-3 to TRBJ1-2; D not resolved. The germline V and J ends were trimmed by 4 bases and 11 bases, with 20 bases remaining between them. This CDR3 contains 14 residues. CDR1 LGHNA and CDR2 YSLEER come from the germline V gene. The CDR3 reads CASSPLPDAAGYTF. As DNA, the CDR3 is TGCGCCAGCAGCCCCTTACCGGACGCCGCGGGGTACACCTTC.

The rearrangement joins TRBV7-8 to TRBJ1-4; TRBD1 aligns across 8 bases. The V and J ends lost 5 bases and 3 bases, in that order; junction bases with no gene match: 8. Germline V gene sequence: CDR1 SGHVS, CDR2 FQNEAQ. CDR3 size: 16 residues. CDR3 nucleotides: TGTGCCAGCAGCGTACTCGGACAGGGCCCTAATGAAAAACTGTTTTTT. This encodes CASSVLGQGPNEKLFF.

The rearrangement uses TRBV6-2 or TRBV6-3 and TRBJ2-5; tentative D call: TRBD2 (5 bases). Germline CDR1 is MNHEY and CDR2 is SVGEGT. V was pared by 5 bases and J by 9 bases, with 22 bases between. The length of the CDR3 is 15 residues. The CDR3: CASSTGSLDSAAQYF. The CDR3 DNA follows: TGTGCCAGCAGTACCGGGTCATTGGACTCGGCGGCCCAGTACTTC.

The chain recombines TRBV4-2 with TRBJ2-5; unclear D gene. Germline values: CDR1 LGHNA, CDR2 YNFKEQ. CDR3 length equals 13 residues. Trimming cost V 0 bases and J 5 bases, with 7 bases left between them. The DNA for the CDR3 is TGTGCCAGCAGCCAAGATTCTGGCGAGACCCAGTACTTC. Amino acids: CASSQDSGETQYF.

This chain uses TRBV19 with TRBJ1-2, with D hard to call. This CDR3 comprises 12 residues. V lost 7 bases and J 4 bases, leaving 10 bases between the germline ends. Germline CDR1 is LNHDA and CDR2 is SQIVND (reference sequence). CDR3 sequence (DNA): TGTGCCAGTAAGAGGGAGGGCTATGGCTACACCTTC. Its protein product is CASKREGYGYTF.

CDR3 nucleotide sequence: TGTGCCAGCAGCTTAGTCGGGGGTACTAGCACAGATACGCAGTATTTT. This sequence encodes CASSLVGGTSTDTQYF. The rearrangement uses TRBV7-8 and TRBJ2-3; tentatively, D is TRBD2 (6 bases). This CDR3 has 16 amino acids. Germline CDR1 SGHVS, CDR2 FQNEAQ. V was clipped by 1 base and J by 0 bases, with 11 bases between them.

V usage is TRBV28 and J usage is TRBJ2-3; 8 nucleotides match TRBD2. V dropped 6 bases and J dropped 10; count of bases not matched to a gene: 15. The CDR3 length is 15 residues. CDR1 MDHEN and CDR2 SYDVKM come from the germline V gene. CDR3 sequence reads: CASSGSGTRALAQYF. CDR3 sequence (DNA): TGTGCCAGCAGCGGATCCGGGACTAGAGCCCTCGCGCAGTATTTT.

This chain links TRBV4-2 with TRBJ2-5, with a weak D call TRBD2 (5 bases). The CDR3 loop spans 14 amino acids. Trimming left V 4 bases short and J 5 bases short, with 14 bases between. Germline CDR1 LGHNA, CDR2 YNFKEQ. CDR3 coding DNA: TGTGCCAGCAGCCCTGTGAGGGCCTGGGAGACCCAGTACTTC. It is translated as CASSPVRAWETQYF.

The CDR3 region has the DNA TGTGCCAGCTCACCATCAACAGGTTCAGGAGGGCCTGAAGCTTTCTTT. Protein: CASSPSTGSGGPEAFF. V gene TRBV18 combines with J gene TRBJ1-1, with D perhaps matching TRBD1 (5 bases). Looked up from germline, CDR1 is KGHSH and CDR2 is LQKENI. With 2 bases removed from V and 6 bases from J, the gap between germline ends came to 19 bases. This CDR3 region has 16 residues.

The chain joins TRBV5-1 to TRBJ2-5, with TRBD2 matching 12 bases. The CDR3 runs to 14 residues. J gave up 5 bases and V 4 bases, and 3 bases lay outside the gene matches. CDR1 and CDR2 from the germline V gene are SGHRS and YFSETQ. The CDR3 DNA reads TGCGCCAGCAGCGACACTAGCGGGGGGGAGACCCAGTACTTC. Translation: CASSDTSGGETQYF. The full variable domain, completed using reference TRBV5-1 and TRBJ2-5, is KAGVTQTPRYLIKTRGQQVTLSCSPISGHRSVSWYQQTPGQGLQFLFEYFSETQRNKGNFPGRFSGRQFSNSRSEMNVSTLELGDSALYLCASSDTSGGETQYFGPGTRLLVL.

As DNA, the CDR3 is TGCGCCAGCAGACCCGCGGACAGGGGAAACTATGGCTACACCTTC. Encoded protein: CASRPADRGNYGYTF. The rearrangement joins TRBV4-3 to TRBJ1-2, with 9 bases that match TRBD1. Germline V gene lookup returns CDR1 LGHNA and CDR2 YSLEER. The V and J ends lost 6 bases and 2 bases, in that order; junction bases with no gene match: 7. The CDR3 length is 15 residues.

This chain connects TRBV3-1 (or the pseudogene TRBV3-2) to TRBJ2-2, with TRBD1 identical over 7 bases. Germline V lookup: CDR1 LGHDT, CDR2 YNNKEL (reference sequence). J was trimmed by 6 bases and V by 2 bases; bases with no gene match: 0. This CDR3 spans 13 amino acids. The CDR3 bases are TGTGCCAGCAGCCAACAGGGGGCCGGGGAGCTGTTTTTT. The encoded protein is CASSQQGAGELFF.

Only one count was recorded for this clone. The genes are TRBV24-1 and TRBJ2-1; TRBD2 aligns across 11 bases. Germline lookup yields CDR1 KGHDR and CDR2 SFDVKD. This CDR3 spans 16 amino acids. V was pared by 4 bases and J by 6 bases, with 7 bases of the junction left unmatched. The CDR3 loop reads CATSDPRLAGPNEQFF. The CDR3 DNA follows: TGTGCCACCAGTGACCCCCGACTAGCGGGGCCCAATGAGCAGTTCTTC.

This sequence joins TRBV2 and TRBJ1-1, with D possibly being TRBD1 (6 bases). The germline gives CDR1 SNHLY, CDR2 FYNNEI. V was shortened by 5 bases and J by 6 bases, with 10 bases between the two germline ends. The CDR3 loop spans 12 amino acids. This chain's CDR3 is CASSQQGSEAFF. CDR3 nucleotide sequence: TGTGCCAGCAGTCAACAGGGTTCTGAAGCTTTCTTT.